The clone carrying this T cell receptor beta chain came up once. This sample is part of a study of blood T cell repertoires in COVID-19. Seattle patients were enrolled while actively infected and followed longitudinally. Repertoires were generated with immunoSEQ multiplex PCR, while TCRdb's copy carries only in-frame clones and drops some. The table includes about 210,000 clones, 82% detected once. Sequencing was performed on peripheral blood. This sequence was found in a woman in her sixties or seventies with COVID-19, enrolled during active disease.

The CDR3 DNA sequence: TGTGCCAGCAGGGGACTGAACACCGGGGAGCTGTTTTTT. Translating it yields CASRGLNTGELFF. The V call is TRBV9, the J call TRBJ2-2; a weak D match, TRBD2 (6 bases). Deletions cut 5 bases from V and 1 base from J, with 6 bases between. This CDR3 region has 13 residues. CDR1 SGDLS and CDR2 YYNGEE come from the germline V gene.